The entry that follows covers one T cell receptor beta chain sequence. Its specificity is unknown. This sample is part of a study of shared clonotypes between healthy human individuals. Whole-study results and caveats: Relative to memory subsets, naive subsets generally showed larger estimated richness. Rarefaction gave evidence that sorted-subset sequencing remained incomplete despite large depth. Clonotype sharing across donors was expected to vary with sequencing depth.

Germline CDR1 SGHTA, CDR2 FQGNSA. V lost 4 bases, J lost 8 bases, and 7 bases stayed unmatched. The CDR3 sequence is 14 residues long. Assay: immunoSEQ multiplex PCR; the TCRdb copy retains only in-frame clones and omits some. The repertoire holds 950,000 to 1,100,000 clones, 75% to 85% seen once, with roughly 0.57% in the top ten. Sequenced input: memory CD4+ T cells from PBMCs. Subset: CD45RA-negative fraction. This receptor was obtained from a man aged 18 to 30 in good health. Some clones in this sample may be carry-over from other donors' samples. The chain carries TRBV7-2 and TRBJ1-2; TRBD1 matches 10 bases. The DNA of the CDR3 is TGTGCCAGCAGCTACTACGGGACAGGGGAAGGCTACACCTTC. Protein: CASSYYGTGEGYTF.